This T cell receptor (beta chain) was retrieved from a study of OX40 agonist ivuxolimab in advanced cancers. Study conclusions and caveats: Partial responders at 0.1-3.0 mg/kg had among the lowest clonal expansion.

Sampled blood was obtained at baseline, cycle 4 day 1, and cycle 7 day 1. Comments on this clone: The antigen is undetermined.

The V gene end was trimmed by 5 bases and the J gene end by 4 bases; junction bases not matched to a gene: 10. The CDR3 covers 15 residues. Per germline, CDR1 MDHEN and CDR2 SYDVKM. The table came from immunoSEQ multiplex PCR; TCRdb's copy has only in-frame clones and leaves some out. The data contain about 83,000 clones, about 81% of them singletons. This clonotype was obtained from an adult with an advanced solid tumor such as melanoma, head and neck, liver or kidney cancer. The J gene is TRBJ1-2, the V gene TRBV28; 7 nucleotides align to TRBD1. The sequencing used CD4+ or CD8+ T cells sorted from blood, collected in a trial of the OX40 agonist ivuxolimab. The CDR3 bases are TGTGCCAGCAGTCCCCCGACAGGGTCTCCCTATGGCTACACCTTC. It yields the protein CASSPPTGSPYGYTF.